These 24 T cell receptor beta chains were all obtained from the same sample, sequenced in a study of T cell responses to AZD1222 COVID-19 vaccine. Sequenced by immunoSEQ multiplex PCR; TCRdb stores in-frame clones only, minus some. There are about 180,000 clones in the sample; about 88% occur only once, and 25% to 30% lies in the top ten. The material was peripheral blood, obtained 28 days after the second AZD1222 dose. The source is an adult who received the AZD1222 COVID-19 vaccine.

The chain carries TRBV28 and TRBJ2-5; a possible D gene is TRBD2 (6 bases). Germline CDR1 MDHEN, CDR2 SYDVKM. Trimming cost V 7 bases and J 3 bases, with 9 bases left between them. There are 12 residues in the CDR3. The CDR3 protein is CASTRREETQYF. In nucleotides, the CDR3 is TGTGCCAGCACCAGGAGGGAAGAGACCCAGTACTTC.

This chain joins TRBV7-2 and TRBJ2-7; 16 bases are shared with TRBD2. J was trimmed by 0 bases and V by 2 bases; bases with no gene match: 7. The CDR3 is 19 amino acids. Per the germline V gene, CDR1 is SGHTA and CDR2 is FQGNSA. CDR3 nucleotide sequence: TGTGCCAGCAGCTTACTGTCGGGACTAGCGGGAGGGAGCTCCTACGAGCAGTACTTC. Protein: CASSLLSGLAGGSSYEQYF.

The V gene is TRBV6-5, the J gene TRBJ2-5; D perhaps matches TRBD2 (6 bases). Germline loops: CDR1 MNHEY, CDR2 SVGAGI. V shed 6 bases and J shed 2 bases, with 13 bases lying between them. The CDR3 has 14 residues. CDR3 DNA: TGTGCCAGCAGCCCCGGGACTCGACAAGAGACCCAGTACTTC. This translates into CASSPGTRQETQYF.

V is TRBV7-2 and J is TRBJ2-5; 7 nucleotides align to TRBD2. Germline loops: CDR1 SGHTA, CDR2 FQGNSA. The junction had 11 bases not matched to a gene; V was cut back by 6 bases and J by 7 bases. The CDR3 spans 14 residues. In nucleotides, the CDR3 is TGTGCCAGCAGGACTAGCCCCATAACCGGGACCCAGTACTTC. It specifies CASRTSPITGTQYF.

V and J are TRBV5-6 and TRBJ1-4; 10 bases are a match to TRBD1. This CDR3 has 16 amino acids. V was clipped by 3 bases and J by 8 bases; unmatched bases: 10. Germline CDR1 is SGHDT and CDR2 is YYEEEE. This CDR3 is CASSSRSGTGAEKLFF. The CDR3 nucleotides are TGTGCCAGCAGCTCCCGCTCCGGGACAGGGGCCGAAAAACTGTTTTTT.

The chain is built from TRBV5-5 and TRBJ1-5, with 9 bases matching TRBD1. The germline gives CDR1 SGHKS, CDR2 YYEKEE (reference sequence). The trim removed 0 bases at V and 4 bases at J, leaving 5 bases unmatched. The CDR3 totals 16 residues. The CDR3 nucleotides read TGTGCCAGCAGCTTGGTACCGGGACAGGGTAATCAGCCCCAGCATTTT. This codes for CASSLVPGQGNQPQHF.

The V and J genes are TRBV4-1 and TRBJ2-3; 12 nucleotides match TRBD2. With V trimmed by 5 bases and J by 5 bases, 5 bases remained unmatched. The germline gives CDR1 MGHRA, CDR2 YSYEKL. The CDR3 has 15 amino acids. CDR3 sequence reads: CASSTRTSGIDTQYF. The CDR3 DNA follows: TGCGCCAGCAGCACCCGGACTAGCGGGATAGATACGCAGTATTTT.

This rearrangement joins TRBV2 to TRBJ2-3, with 14 bases fitting TRBD2. Germline CDR1 and CDR2: SNHLY and FYNNEI. Trimming cost V 4 bases and J 1 base; bases outside gene matches: 4. The CDR3 is 17 residues long. The CDR3 region has the DNA TGTGCCAGCAGTGTGGGACTAGCGGGAGAGGGCACAGATACGCAGTATTTT. Translating it yields CASSVGLAGEGTDTQYF.

V gene TRBV19 combines with J gene TRBJ1-2, with a tentative D call TRBD1 (6 bases). Trimming removed 5 bases from V and 6 bases from J, with 19 bases in between. The CDR3 is 15 amino acids. Germline loops: CDR1 LNHDA, CDR2 SQIVND (reference sequence). The chain's CDR3 is CASSRTDRPGNGYTF. In nucleotides, the CDR3 is TGTGCCAGTAGTCGGACAGATCGCCCGGGGAATGGCTACACCTTC. Drawing the rest from reference TRBV19 and TRBJ1-2, the complete variable domain is DGGITQSPKYLFRKEGQNVTLSCEQNLNHDAMYWYRQDPGQGLRLIYYSQIVNDFQKGDIAEGYSVSREKKESFPLTVTSAQKNPTAFYLCASSRTDRPGNGYTFGSGTRLTVV.

This clone appeared once. The V and J genes are TRBV6-1 and TRBJ2-2; 12 bases are a match to TRBD2. Germline CDR1 is MNHNS and CDR2 is SASEGT. The trim removed 2 bases at V and 6 bases at J, leaving 1 base unmatched. The CDR3 spans 15 residues. DNA of the CDR3: TGTGCCAGCAGTGAACTAGCGGGAGGGCCCGGGGAGCTGTTTTTT. It yields the protein CASSELAGGPGELFF.

The genes are TRBV2 and TRBJ1-2, with D hard to call. Germline V gene sequence: CDR1 SNHLY, CDR2 FYNNEI. The CDR3 extends over 14 amino acids. V dropped 4 bases and J dropped 3 bases, with 12 bases sitting between them. In DNA, the CDR3 is TGTGCCAGCAGTGGTGCGCGGCCAGACTATGGCTACACCTTC. Its translation: CASSGARPDYGYTF.

This sequence joins TRBV28 and TRBJ2-4; 7 bases map to TRBD2. Trimming removed 1 base from V and 1 base from J; junction bases left unmatched: 4. The CDR3 covers 16 residues. The germline V gene has CDR1 MDHEN and CDR2 SYDVKM. In DNA form, the CDR3 reads TGTGCCAGCAGTTTATCGGGGGGAATCGCCAAAAACATTCAGTACTTC. Amino acids: CASSLSGGIAKNIQYF.

The chain has TRBV6-5 and TRBJ1-1; TRBD1 might be the D (5 bases). In germline, CDR1 is MNHEY, CDR2 SVGAGI. The ends were cut back, 6 bases at V and 11 bases at J, with 16 bases in the middle. The CDR3 totals 12 residues. The CDR3 nucleotides are TGTGCCAGCAGGGGGGGGTCAAAATGGGCTTTCTTT. Amino acids: CASRGGSKWAFF.

The rearrangement links TRBV9 to TRBJ1-3; D is undetermined. Germline CDR1 and CDR2: SGDLS and YYNGEE. Trimming pared 0 bases from V and 6 bases from J, leaving 7 bases between. CDR3 length: 13 amino acids. CDR3 in amino acids: CASSVVQLNTIYF. CDR3 sequence (DNA): TGTGCCAGCAGCGTAGTACAGCTAAACACCATATATTTT.

Worth noting for this clone: The sample holds other DNA sequences that translate to the same CDR3. This chain links TRBV19 with TRBJ1-5; D perhaps matches TRBD1 (5 bases). Trimming pared 1 base from V and 0 bases from J, leaving 10 bases between. CDR1 and CDR2 (germline): LNHDA, SQIVND (reference sequence). This CDR3 comprises 16 residues. As DNA, the CDR3 is TGTGCCAGTAGTATAGCTACAGGTACTAGCAATCAGCCCCAGCATTTT. This encodes CASSIATGTSNQPQHF. The whole variable domain, remainder taken from reference TRBV19 and TRBJ1-5, is DGGITQSPKYLFRKEGQNVTLSCEQNLNHDAMYWYRQDPGQGLRLIYYSQIVNDFQKGDIAEGYSVSREKKESFPLTVTSAQKNPTAFYLCASSIATGTSNQPQHFGDGTRLSIL.

This chain joins TRBV28 and TRBJ2-4, with 15 bases that match TRBD2. V shed 5 bases, J shed 8 bases, and the junction held 4 bases outside the gene matches. The CDR3 loop spans 15 amino acids. CDR1 and CDR2 (germline): MDHEN, SYDVKM. The CDR3: CASSPGTSGRYIQYF. Written as DNA, the CDR3 is TGTGCCAGCAGTCCCGGGACTAGCGGGAGGTACATTCAGTACTTC.

In DNA form, the CDR3 reads TGTGCCAGCAGCCCAAGACTAGCGGGACTAGATACGCAGTATTTT. This codes for CASSPRLAGLDTQYF. The rearrangement joins TRBV11-1 to TRBJ2-3, with 11 bases identical to TRBD2. CDR1 and CDR2 (germline): SGHAT, FQDESV (reference sequence). The ends lost 5 bases at V and 5 bases at J; junction bases unmatched: 6. This CDR3 is built from 15 residues.

The J gene is TRBJ2-3, the V gene TRBV4-2; 9 bases are shared with TRBD1. The CDR3 has 16 amino acids. J lost 2 bases, V lost 4 bases, and 7 bases had no gene match. Germline V gene lookup returns CDR1 LGHNA and CDR2 YNFKEQ. The CDR3 nucleotides are TGTGCCAGCAGCCCACGACAGGGGGAGGACACAGATACGCAGTATTTT. Amino acid sequence: CASSPRQGEDTDTQYF.

The table lists this clone with a count of one. The chain combines TRBV30 with TRBJ2-7, with TRBD2 matching over 13 bases. CDR3 length: 15 residues. Germline V gives CDR1 GTSNPN, CDR2 SVGIG (reference sequence). V lost 2 bases to trimming and J lost 4 bases; unmatched junction nucleotides: 5. The CDR3 here is CAWSPPGLAGYEQYF. CDR3 DNA: TGTGCCTGGAGTCCCCCGGGACTAGCGGGGTACGAGCAGTACTTC. The variable domain in full, with the rest retrieved from reference TRBV30 and TRBJ2-7, is SQTIHQWPATLVQPVGSPLSLECTVEGTSNPNLYWYRQAAGRGLQLLFYSVGIGQISSEVPQNLSASRPQDRQFILSSKKLLLSDSGFYLCAWSPPGLAGYEQYFGPGTRLTVT.

Many counts were recorded for this clone. J is TRBJ2-1 and V is TRBV4-2; the match to TRBD1 covers 8 bases. Germline V CDR1 and CDR2: LGHNA, YNFKEQ. There are 16 residues in the CDR3. The junction had 8 bases not matched to a gene; V was cut back by 0 bases and J by 7 bases. DNA of the CDR3: TGTGCCAGCAGCCAAGAAGGACAGGGAGGATGGAATGAGCAGTTCTTC. Translation gives CASSQEGQGGWNEQFF.

The CDR3 DNA is TGTGCCAGCAGGCCGACAGGGTTGGGCACTGAAGCTTTCTTT. This gives the protein CASRPTGLGTEAFF. V is TRBV7-9 and J is TRBJ1-1; 7 bases align to TRBD1. The V gene's germline CDR1 is SEHNR and CDR2 FQNEAQ (reference sequence). This CDR3 region has 14 residues. J lost 4 bases, V lost 6 bases, and 8 bases had no gene match.

The DNA for the CDR3 is TGTGCCAGCAGTCCAAGTGGTTCGTGGGAAAAACTGTTTTTT. It codes for CASSPSGSWEKLFF. This chain connects TRBV7-2 to TRBJ1-4; D gene ambiguous. With 6 bases removed from V and 8 bases from J, the gap between germline ends came to 16 bases. The germline V gene has CDR1 SGHTA and CDR2 FQGNSA. CDR3 length equals 14 residues.

The chain couples TRBV28 to TRBJ2-5; D possibly corresponds to TRBD1 (5 bases). The CDR3 runs to 13 residues. Germline V CDR1 and CDR2: MDHEN, SYDVKM. V lost 6 bases and J lost 3, with 11 bases in between. The CDR3 loop is CASRAAGKETQYF. DNA of the CDR3: TGTGCCAGCAGGGCCGCAGGGAAAGAGACCCAGTACTTC. The full variable domain, with the rest looked up from reference TRBV28 and TRBJ2-5, is DVKVTQSSRYLVKRTGEKVFLECVQDMDHENMFWYRQDPGLGLRLIYFSYDVKMKEKGDIPEGYSVSREKKERFSLILESASTNQTSMYLCASRAAGKETQYFGPGTRLLVL.

The sample holds one count of this clone. CDR3 sequence reads: CASRETSGRSEQYF. The CDR3 coding sequence is TGTGCCAGCAGAGAAACTAGCGGGAGGTCCGAGCAGTACTTC. The J gene is TRBJ2-7, the V gene TRBV7-9; 12 bases map to TRBD2. The CDR3 extends over 14 amino acids. V gave up 6 bases and J gave up 6 bases; unmatched junction bases: 6. Germline CDR1 is SEHNR and CDR2 is FQNEAQ (reference sequence).